The 5 T cell receptor beta chains listed next were all sequenced from one sample in a study of T cells after yellow fever vaccination. TCRdb passed the 5' RACE reads through MiXCR, listing each CDR3 protein once. The table records 310,000 or so distinct CDR3 sequences, approximately 7% of them present only once. Sequenced here: PBMCs, sampled about 49 days after the first yellow fever vaccination. The receptors shown here come from a man younger than 35 who received the YFV17D yellow fever vaccine.

This clonotype was observed many times. The rearrangement uses TRBV10-3 and TRBJ2-5; 9 bases agree with TRBD2. Trimming removed 10 bases from V and 4 bases from J; junction bases left unmatched: 10. The CDR3 is 14 residues long. Germline assignment: CDR1 ENHRY and CDR2 SYGVKD. CDR3: CATQLAGATETQYF. CDR3 in DNA: TGTGCCACCCAATTAGCGGGGGCGACAGAGACCCAGTACTTC.

This clonotype was seen only a few times. This sequence joins TRBV20-1 and TRBJ1-4; perhaps TRBD1 as D (5 bases). This CDR3 has 14 residues. In germline, CDR1 is DFQATT, CDR2 SNEGSKA (reference sequence). V gave up 3 bases and J gave up 7 bases, with 15 bases separating them. CDR3 residues: CSASRRQGREKLFF. CDR3 DNA sequence: TGCAGTGCTAGTAGGCGGCAGGGTCGTGAAAAACTGTTTTTT.

The chain employs TRBV12-3 or TRBV12-4 and TRBJ2-7; the D is unclear. V lost 4 bases to trimming and J lost 6 bases, with 13 bases between them. CDR3 size: 13 residues. For the CDR3, the DNA is TGTGCCAGCAGTTCCCGGGCCCCGTGCGAGCAGTACGTC. Protein product: CASSSRAPCEQYV.

This clonotype was observed a handful of times. The rearrangement joins TRBV20-1 to TRBJ2-3; tentative D call: TRBD2 (6 bases). The germline V gene encodes CDR1 DFQATT and CDR2 SNEGSKA (reference sequence). The CDR3 sequence is 16 residues long. The ends were cut back, 0 bases at V and 4 bases at J, with 17 bases in the middle. CDR3 DNA sequence: TGCAGTGCTAGAGATGAGCTAGCGACCGAGGCAGATACGCAGTATTTT. As protein: CSARDELATEADTQYF.

This clonotype was seen a few times. The chain joins TRBV10-1 to TRBJ2-1, with TRBD1 matching over 7 bases. The CDR3 length is 13 residues. Germline V CDR1 and CDR2: WNHNN, SYGVQD (reference sequence). With V trimmed by 2 bases and J by 5 bases, 0 bases remained unmatched. Here the CDR3 reads CASSEGQDNEQFF. DNA of the CDR3: TGCGCCAGCAGTGAGGGACAGGACAATGAGCAGTTCTTC.